One and the same sample provided the 24 T cell receptor beta chains below, sequenced in a study of Tregs in tolerant kidney transplant recipients. Their cognate antigens are unknown. Sequencing used immunoSEQ multiplex PCR; TCRdb keeps in-frame clones, though not all of them. Of more than 25,000 clones in the sample, roughly four fifths were seen once. Material: Tregs from blood cultured with allogeneic cells. These receptors originate from a human donor in good health.

The chain links TRBV6-6 to TRBJ2-1; 8 bases map to TRBD2. Germline CDR1 reads MNHNY; CDR2 reads SVGAGI (reference sequence). Losses at the gene ends were 5 bases for V and 9 bases for J; bases not matched to a gene: 15. The CDR3 sequence is 16 residues long. The CDR3: CASSPTSKAAGAEQFF. DNA of the CDR3: TGTGCCAGCAGTCCCACCTCAAAGGCAGCGGGGGCTGAGCAGTTCTTC.

This chain joins TRBV25-1 and TRBJ1-5, with TRBD1 as a possible D gene (5 bases). The CDR3 is 14 amino acids. Deletions cut 1 base from V and 3 bases from J, with 7 bases between. CDR1 and CDR2 from the germline V gene are MGHDK and SYGVNS. For the CDR3, the DNA is TGTGCCAGCAGTGAATCCAGGGACAATCAGCCCCAGCATTTT. Residues: CASSESRDNQPQHF.

This sequence joins TRBV7-2 and TRBJ2-7; 14 positions match TRBD2. The CDR3 has 19 amino acids. Germline trimming cut 5 bases from V and 6 bases from J; bases unmatched to any gene: 18. Germline lookup yields CDR1 SGHTA and CDR2 FQGNSA. CDR3 DNA sequence: TGTGCCAGCAGCCCTAGCCCCGGGACTAGCGGGGGCCAAGCTCCCGAGCAGTACTTC. Protein: CASSPSPGTSGGQAPEQYF.

The CDR3 here is CASSSIGTDFAGELFF. The DNA for the CDR3 is TGCGCCAGCAGCTCCATTGGGACTGACTTCGCCGGGGAGCTGTTTTTT. This chain joins TRBV5-1 and TRBJ2-2, with D possibly being TRBD2 (6 bases). Trimming left V 3 bases short and J 6 bases short, with 18 bases between. There are 16 residues in the CDR3. CDR1 is SGHRS, CDR2 YFSETQ, per germline.

This chain uses TRBV5-1 with TRBJ2-1; D is tentatively TRBD1 or TRBD2 (5 bases each). Germline V lookup: CDR1 SGHRS, CDR2 YFSETQ. This CDR3 has 15 amino acids. The V gene lost 0 bases and the J gene lost 2 bases, with 9 bases spanning the gap. CDR3 in amino acids: CASSLVGTTYNEQFF. CDR3 nucleotides: TGCGCCAGCAGCTTGGTAGGGACCACCTACAATGAGCAGTTCTTC.

The rearrangement joins TRBV5-1 to TRBJ1-6, with 9 bases matching TRBD1. The CDR3 covers 15 residues. V lost 7 bases, J lost 10 bases, and 12 bases stayed unmatched. CDR1 is SGHRS and CDR2 is YFSETQ in the germline V gene. The CDR3 is CASAAEGTGLSPLHF. CDR3 bases: TGCGCCAGCGCCGCGGAGGGGACAGGGTTATCACCCCTCCACTTT. The variable domain in full, completed from reference TRBV5-1 and TRBJ1-6, reads KAGVTQTPRYLIKTRGQQVTLSCSPISGHRSVSWYQQTPGQGLQFLFEYFSETQRNKGNFPGRFSGRQFSNSRSEMNVSTLELGDSALYLCASAAEGTGLSPLHFGNGTRLTVT.

The chain links TRBV19 to TRBJ1-2; unclear D gene. Germline V lookup: CDR1 LNHDA, CDR2 SQIVND (reference sequence). Between the trimmed V and J ends, which lost 6 bases and 4 bases, there was a span of 21 bases. There are 16 residues in the CDR3. CDR3 sequence (DNA): TGTGCCAGTAGAACCCCCCCAGTACGACTAGGCTATGGCTACACCTTC. It yields the protein CASRTPPVRLGYGYTF.

The chain recombines TRBV13 with TRBJ2-7; tentatively, D is TRBD2 (6 bases). V gave up 0 bases and J gave up 6 bases, with 24 bases separating them. This CDR3 contains 18 residues. The germline V gene has CDR1 PRHDT and CDR2 FYEKMQ (reference sequence). CDR3 residues: CASSLGRRGIGAGGEQYF. DNA for the CDR3: TGTGCCAGCAGCTTAGGCCGGAGGGGAATTGGGGCTGGGGGCGAGCAGTACTTC.

The V gene is TRBV19, the J gene TRBJ2-7; D remains unclear. V was pared by 4 bases and J by 5 bases, with 6 bases between. The germline CDR1 and CDR2 sequences are LNHDA and SQIVND (reference sequence). This CDR3 region has 11 residues. The CDR3 protein is CASSNSDEQYF. In DNA form, the CDR3 reads TGTGCCAGTAGTAATTCGGACGAGCAGTACTTC.

This clone has more than one count but fewer than ten. The chain is built from TRBV27 and TRBJ2-7; TRBD1 agrees at 9 bases. Unmatched junction bases numbered 3, after V lost 2 bases and J lost 1 base. The germline CDR1 and CDR2 sequences are MNHEY and SMNVEV (reference sequence). The CDR3 has 15 amino acids. The DNA of the CDR3 is TGTGCCAGCAGTTTAGTGGGACAGGGATCCTACGAGCAGTACTTC. Translation: CASSLVGQGSYEQYF.

The V call is TRBV10-3, the J call TRBJ2-1; 11 bases fit TRBD2. With V trimmed by 6 bases and J by 7 bases, 5 bases remained unmatched. Germline V lookup: CDR1 ENHRY, CDR2 SYGVKD. This CDR3 spans 14 amino acids. The CDR3: CAIRDTSGSNEQFF. The CDR3 nucleotides read TGTGCCATCAGGGATACTAGCGGGAGTAATGAGCAGTTCTTC.

The chain is built from TRBV11-2 and TRBJ1-6; 7 bases are a match to TRBD1. The germline CDR1 and CDR2 sequences are SGHAT and FQNNGV. The CDR3 spans 17 residues. J gave up 13 bases and V 1 base, and 16 bases lay outside the gene matches. CDR3 DNA sequence: TGTGCCAGCAGCTTAGGAGAGGGGACAGCCTTTGTTCGGCCCCTCCACTTT. This translates into CASSLGEGTAFVRPLHF.

The count of this clone is one. The chain joins TRBV10-3 to TRBJ2-7; D possibly corresponds to TRBD1 (5 bases). Trimming removed 6 bases from V and 0 bases from J, with 9 bases in between. Germline CDR1 ENHRY, CDR2 SYGVKD. The CDR3 runs 13 residues. CDR3 region: CAIRRTHSYEQYF. The CDR3 bases are TGTGCCATCAGGAGGACACACTCCTACGAGCAGTACTTC.

This chain joins TRBV19 and TRBJ2-1; D is possibly TRBD1 or TRBD2 (5 bases each). Germline V gene sequence: CDR1 LNHDA, CDR2 SQIVND (reference sequence). The CDR3 has 14 residues. Trimming pared 5 bases from V and 7 bases from J, leaving 15 bases between. The CDR3: CASSFGAVWNEQFF. The DNA of the CDR3 is TGTGCCAGTAGTTTCGGGGCCGTCTGGAATGAGCAGTTCTTC.

This clone occurred once. V is TRBV11-3 and J is TRBJ2-1; D is unresolved. Trimming took off 5 bases at V and 4 bases at J, with 9 bases between the two ends. CDR3 length: 13 amino acids. Germline V gene sequence: CDR1 SGHNT, CDR2 YENEEA. The CDR3 DNA follows: TGTGCCAGCAGCATTAGCCAATACAATGAGCAGTTCTTC. Amino acid sequence: CASSISQYNEQFF.

A word on this clone: A junction boundary mismatches the germline segment, possibly from a read error. This chain joins TRBV7-9 and TRBJ2-3; weak D call: TRBD1 (6 bases). Germline values: CDR1 SEHNR, CDR2 FQNEAQ (reference sequence). This CDR3 contains 12 residues. The CDR3 here is CASSLGALGARF. The CDR3 DNA follows: TGTGCCAGCAGCTTGGGGGCATTGGGGGCGCGCTTT.

The J gene is TRBJ2-7, the V gene TRBV10-3; 11 nucleotides agree with TRBD1. V lost 6 bases to trimming and J lost 5 bases; unmatched junction nucleotides: 6. The CDR3 consists of 14 residues. The germline gives CDR1 ENHRY, CDR2 SYGVKD. CDR3 in amino acids: CAIRGPGQGDEQYF. The DNA of the CDR3 is TGTGCCATCAGGGGACCGGGACAGGGGGACGAGCAGTACTTC.

This clone is medium-sized (0.01 to 0.1%) in the sample. The V call is TRBV4-1, the J call TRBJ2-7; D uncertain. The CDR3 sequence is 14 residues long. Germline V lookup: CDR1 MGHRA, CDR2 YSYEKL. V was shortened by 2 bases and J by 0 bases, with 8 bases between the two germline ends. The CDR3 here is CASSQRAPSYEQYF. CDR3 sequence (DNA): TGCGCCAGCAGCCAACGGGCCCCCTCCTACGAGCAGTACTTC.

The J gene is TRBJ2-5, the V gene TRBV5-6, with TRBD2 as a possible D gene (5 bases). The CDR3 spans 13 residues. Germline V gene data show CDR1 as SGHDT and CDR2 as YYEEEE. V was trimmed by 1 base and J by 2 bases, leaving 6 bases between them. The CDR3 nucleotides read TGTGCCAGCAGCTTGAGAGGGCAAGAGACCCAGTACTTC. Translated: CASSLRGQETQYF.

The genes are TRBV2 and TRBJ2-3, with no clear D. The germline V gene has CDR1 SNHLY and CDR2 FYNNEI. The V end was cut by 7 bases, the J end by 4 bases, with 9 bases between. The CDR3 is made up of 12 amino acids. The CDR3 DNA reads as TGTGCCAGCACTTCGGTAGCAGATACGCAGTATTTT. Translated, it gives CASTSVADTQYF. Variable domain in full (rest from reference TRBV2 and TRBJ2-3): EPEVTQTPSHQVTQMGQEVILRCVPISNHLYFYWYRQILGQKVEFLVSFYNNEISEKSEIFDDQFSVERPDGSNFTLKIRSTKLEDSAMYFCASTSVADTQYFGPGTRLTVL.

This chain uses TRBV27 with TRBJ2-1; TRBD1 matches 7 bases. The CDR3 has 13 residues. V lost 7 bases, J lost 9 bases, and 9 bases stayed unmatched. CDR1 and CDR2 (germline): MNHEY, SMNVEV (reference sequence). DNA of the CDR3: TGTGCCAGCACCCCGAACAGGGGCGGTGAGCAGTTCTTC. Translated: CASTPNRGGEQFF.

V gene TRBV5-4 combines with J gene TRBJ2-7; D may match TRBD1 or TRBD2 (6 bases each). CDR3 length: 14 amino acids. The germline V gene has CDR1 SGHNT and CDR2 YYREEE (reference sequence). V was pared by 4 bases and J by 5 bases, with 16 bases between. DNA of the CDR3: TGTGCCAGCAGCCAAGATCCGGGGGCCAACGAGCAGTACTTC. Protein: CASSQDPGANEQYF.

This clone was observed a single time. This chain uses TRBV18 with TRBJ2-7, with D possibly matching TRBD2 (6 bases). The length of the CDR3 is 19 residues. CDR1 and CDR2 from the germline V gene are KGHSH and LQKENI. V was pared by 0 bases and J by 5 bases, with 26 bases between. The CDR3 reads CASSPPGLVTAGRVHEQYF. DNA of the CDR3: TGTGCCAGCTCACCACCAGGTCTCGTTACGGCGGGAAGGGTCCACGAGCAGTACTTC. Combining the CDR3 with reference TRBV18 and TRBJ2-7 gives the whole variable domain NAGVMQNPRHLVRRRGQEARLRCSPMKGHSHVYWYRQLPEEGLKFMVYLQKENIIDESGMPKERFSAEFPKEGPSILRIQQVVRGDSAAYFCASSPPGLVTAGRVHEQYFGPGTRLTVT.

This clone was seen only once. V gene TRBV18 combines with J gene TRBJ1-5; possible D gene TRBD1, 6 bases. Trimming removed 1 base at V and 7 bases at J, with 11 bases between. Per the germline V gene, CDR1 is KGHSH and CDR2 is LQKENI. The CDR3 has 14 residues. The CDR3 nucleotides are TGTGCCAGCTCACCACAAATAGGGGGGCAGCCCCAGCATTTT. Protein sequence: CASSPQIGGQPQHF.